A single sample is the source of the 24 T cell receptor beta chains below, sequenced in a study of vaccination effects on CD4 cells after COVID-19. The repertoire was sequenced with immunoSEQ multiplex PCR; TCRdb's copy has only in-frame clones and lacks some. The sample lists 25,000 to 35,000 clones, 75% to 85% occurring once. ViraFEST assay sequencing came after antigen-specific CD4+ T cells were expanded with viral peptide pools. The authors isolated CD4+ T cells after around 10 days of culture. Negative nucleocapsid antibody tests before and after vaccination confirmed no previous SARS-CoV-2 infection. The antigens for these receptors are not known. The sequences come from CD4+ T cells from PBMCs cultured with SARS-CoV-2 spike peptides, collected before COVID-19 vaccination. The receptor source for this set is a human donor who received a COVID-19 vaccine.

This chain joins TRBV4-2 and TRBJ1-5; tentative D call: TRBD1 (6 bases). The CDR3 runs 18 residues. Trimming cost V 2 bases and J 2 bases, with 19 bases left between them. Germline V gives CDR1 LGHNA, CDR2 YNFKEQ. Here the CDR3 DNA reads TGTGCCAGCAGCCAAACCTCCTCCGGGGCAGGGGGCAATCAGCCCCAGCATTTT. This codes for CASSQTSSGAGGNQPQHF.

This clone was counted between two and nine times. This sequence joins TRBV3-1 (or the pseudogene TRBV3-2) and TRBJ1-2; D remains unclear. The CDR3 spans 13 residues. V lost 2 bases and J 7 bases, leaving 11 bases between the germline ends. Germline CDR1 reads LGHDT; CDR2 reads YNNKEL (reference sequence). CDR3 in amino acids: CASSQHESLGYTF. The CDR3 region has the DNA TGTGCCAGCAGCCAACATGAGTCCCTTGGCTACACCTTC.

V and J are TRBV6-5 and TRBJ2-1; D possibly corresponds to TRBD2 (5 bases). The CDR3 is made up of 15 amino acids. Germline V CDR1 and CDR2: MNHEY, SVGAGI. With 7 bases removed from V and 3 bases from J, the gap between germline ends came to 16 bases. This CDR3 reads CASISMGDFYNEQFF. The CDR3 DNA reads TGTGCCAGCATCTCGATGGGAGACTTCTACAATGAGCAGTTCTTC.

The chain links TRBV28 to TRBJ1-2; 11 bases are shared with TRBD1. The germline V gene has CDR1 MDHEN and CDR2 SYDVKM. This CDR3 is 13 amino acids long. Losses at the gene ends were 8 bases for V and 2 bases for J; bases not matched to a gene: 1. The CDR3 is CASRTGGNYGYTF. CDR3 in DNA: TGTGCCAGCCGGACAGGGGGCAACTATGGCTACACCTTC.

The chain combines TRBV5-4 with TRBJ2-5, with D possibly being TRBD1 (5 bases). Germline values: CDR1 SGHNT, CDR2 YYREEE (reference sequence). CDR3 length: 16 amino acids. CDR3 bases: TGTTCAATTGGTTTAGCAGGGCATATGAGCCCTGAGACCCAGTACTTC. This translates into CSIGLAGHMSPETQYF.

This clone has only a few counts. The gene calls are TRBV6-6 and TRBJ2-1, with D perhaps matching TRBD1 (6 bases). The germline V gene has CDR1 MNHNY and CDR2 SVGAGI (reference sequence). This CDR3 has 12 amino acids. The V gene lost 6 bases and the J gene lost 9 bases, with 12 bases spanning the gap. CDR3 DNA sequence: TGTGCCAGCAGCATGACCAGGGGTGAGCAGTTCTTC. Protein sequence: CASSMTRGEQFF.

The V call is TRBV30, the J call TRBJ2-7; D gene uncertain. Germline values: CDR1 GTSNPN, CDR2 SVGIG (reference sequence). CDR3 size: 11 residues. With 2 bases removed from V and 4 bases from J, the gap between germline ends came to 6 bases. The CDR3 loop is CAWSYNYEQYF. In DNA, the CDR3 is TGTGCCTGGAGTTACAATTACGAGCAGTACTTC.

The chain is built from TRBV15 and TRBJ2-2; D is perhaps TRBD2 (6 bases). The CDR3 consists of 14 residues. V was cut by 5 bases and J by 5 bases, with 12 bases left in between. CDR1 LNHNV and CDR2 YYDKDF come from the germline V gene (reference sequence). The chain's CDR3 is CATSRGTATGELFF. The CDR3 DNA follows: TGTGCCACCAGCCGTGGGACTGCGACCGGGGAGCTGTTTTTT.

V is TRBV29-1 and J is TRBJ2-1; TRBD1 is a possible D gene (5 bases). The ends were cut back, 7 bases at V and 0 bases at J, with 13 bases in the middle. Germline V lookup: CDR1 SQVTM, CDR2 ANQGSEA. This CDR3 is built from 14 residues. In DNA, the CDR3 is TGCAGCGCAGCCGCAGGGTCCTCCTACAATGAGCAGTTCTTC. Translated: CSAAAGSSYNEQFF.

This chain uses TRBV11-2 with TRBJ2-7; TRBD2 aligns across 12 bases. CDR3 length: 15 amino acids. The junction had 7 bases not matched to a gene; V was cut back by 5 bases and J by 5 bases. The germline gives CDR1 SGHAT, CDR2 FQNNGV. The CDR3 coding sequence is TGTGCCAGCAGCGGTCTGACTAGCGGGAGTGACGAGCAGTACTTC. Its protein is CASSGLTSGSDEQYF.

The V gene is TRBV4-3, the J gene TRBJ1-1; the match to TRBD1 covers 7 bases. Germline lookup yields CDR1 LGHNA and CDR2 YSLEER. The junction had 3 bases not matched to a gene; V was cut back by 4 bases and J by 4 bases. The CDR3 extends over 13 amino acids. The CDR3 sequence is CASSRTGVTEAFF. As DNA, the CDR3 is TGCGCCAGCAGCCGAACAGGGGTCACTGAAGCTTTCTTT.

V is TRBV7-9 and J is TRBJ2-1; 12 nucleotides match TRBD2. The junction had 4 bases not matched to a gene; V was cut back by 3 bases and J by 7 bases. Germline CDR1 reads SEHNR; CDR2 reads FQNEAQ (reference sequence). This CDR3 comprises 15 residues. The CDR3: CASSFASGGVNEQFF. Here the CDR3 DNA reads TGTGCCAGCAGCTTTGCTAGCGGGGGGGTTAATGAGCAGTTCTTC.

The V call is TRBV29-1, the J call TRBJ2-1; TRBD1 is a possible D gene (6 bases). V lost 7 bases to trimming and J lost 10 bases, with 11 bases between them. CDR3 length equals 10 residues. Germline CDR1 and CDR2: SQVTM and ANQGSEA. The CDR3 DNA is TGCAGCGACCCAGGACAGGAGCAGTTCTTC. It specifies CSDPGQEQFF.

J is TRBJ1-6 and V is TRBV3-1 (or the pseudogene TRBV3-2), with 10 bases fitting TRBD1. There are 16 residues in the CDR3. V dropped 4 bases and J dropped 5; count of bases not matched to a gene: 5. Germline V gene lookup returns CDR1 LGHDT and CDR2 YNNKEL (reference sequence). The CDR3 bases are TGTGCCAGCAGCCGAGGGACAGGGGCAAATAATTCACCCCTCCACTTT. Its translation: CASSRGTGANNSPLHF.

The chain carries TRBV24-1 and TRBJ2-5; D may match TRBD1 or TRBD2 (5 bases each). Germline CDR1 and CDR2: KGHDR and SFDVKD. V lost 9 bases and J 1 base, leaving 11 bases between the germline ends. There are 13 residues in the CDR3. For the CDR3, the DNA is TGTGCCACCTCTACTGGGGGCCAAGAGACCCAGTACTTC. Amino acid sequence: CATSTGGQETQYF.

The J gene is TRBJ1-1, the V gene TRBV7-3; a weak D match, TRBD1 (6 bases). The V gene lost 5 bases and the J gene lost 4 bases, with 17 bases spanning the gap. This CDR3 has 15 residues. Germline values: CDR1 SGHTA, CDR2 FQGTGA. CDR3 bases: TGTGCCAGCAGCCCACAGCCCGGAGGGGGCACTGAAGCTTTCTTT. Protein sequence: CASSPQPGGGTEAFF.

This clone has more than one count but fewer than ten. The chain has TRBV19 and TRBJ2-1; D is uncertain. Germline lookup yields CDR1 LNHDA and CDR2 SQIVND (reference sequence). The CDR3 totals 16 residues. V lost 3 bases to trimming and J lost 7 bases, with 19 bases between them. CDR3 residues: CASSIFLDLLRNEQFF. As DNA, the CDR3 is TGTGCCAGTAGTATTTTCTTGGACCTTTTACGGAATGAGCAGTTCTTC.

J is TRBJ2-7 and V is TRBV7-2; 8 positions agree with TRBD1. V lost 5 bases and J lost 2; bases outside the gene matches: 8. The CDR3 extends over 15 amino acids. Per germline, CDR1 SGHTA and CDR2 FQGNSA. CDR3 residues: CASSQAGTGTYEQYF. The DNA of the CDR3 is TGTGCCAGCAGCCAAGCCGGGACAGGAACCTACGAGCAGTACTTC.

The chain has TRBV6-5 and TRBJ2-1; D is unclear. The CDR3 has 15 residues. Germline CDR1 is MNHEY and CDR2 is SVGAGI. Trimming took off 4 bases at V and 0 bases at J, with 10 bases between the two ends. Here the CDR3 reads CASSSGPSSYNEQFF. DNA for the CDR3: TGTGCCAGCAGTTCTGGTCCAAGCTCCTACAATGAGCAGTTCTTC.

The chain carries TRBV6-1 and TRBJ1-2; 7 positions agree with TRBD1. The CDR3 spans 14 residues. The V gene end was trimmed by 2 bases and the J gene end by 5 bases; junction bases not matched to a gene: 5. The germline V gene encodes CDR1 MNHNS and CDR2 SASEGT. The CDR3 coding sequence is TGTGCCAGCAGTGAACTGCTACAGGGGTATGGCTACACCTTC. Translated: CASSELLQGYGYTF.

The V and J genes are TRBV7-2 and TRBJ2-7; 7 positions match TRBD2. The germline CDR1 and CDR2 sequences are SGHTA and FQGNSA. The CDR3 is 13 amino acids. Trimming at V came to 3 bases and at J to 4 bases, leaving 3 bases not matched to a gene. CDR3 protein: CASSLGGRYEQYF. Here the CDR3 DNA reads TGTGCCAGCAGCTTGGGCGGGAGATACGAGCAGTACTTC.

The chain employs TRBV28 and TRBJ1-1, with unresolved D. The germline gives CDR1 MDHEN, CDR2 SYDVKM. This CDR3 region has 12 residues. Between the trimmed V and J ends, which lost 10 bases and 2 bases, there was a span of 11 bases. The CDR3 loop is CATRYRNTEAFF. In DNA form, the CDR3 reads TGTGCCACCCGCTACCGTAACACTGAAGCTTTCTTT.

This clone is a singleton in its sample. The J gene is TRBJ1-4, the V gene TRBV4-2; D gene ambiguous. The V gene's germline CDR1 is LGHNA and CDR2 YNFKEQ. Trimming pared 3 bases from V and 0 bases from J, leaving 8 bases between. The CDR3 covers 15 residues. CDR3 loop: CASSHDRATNEKLFF. The CDR3 DNA reads as TGTGCCAGCAGCCACGACCGCGCAACTAATGAAAAACTGTTTTTT.

Only a few counts were recorded for this clone. The CDR3 DNA reads as TGTGCCACCAGTGACCCGACTAGTACCGGGGAGCTGTTTTTT. This codes for CATSDPTSTGELFF. This chain uses TRBV24-1 with TRBJ2-2; weak D call: TRBD2 (6 bases). Germline loops: CDR1 KGHDR, CDR2 SFDVKD. CDR3 length equals 14 residues. The V end lost 4 bases, the J end lost 5 bases, and 10 bases lay between the germline ends.